The 30 T cell receptor beta chains presented below share a single source sample, sequenced in a study of blood T cells in healthy people across ages. Together with a sample-barcoded 5' primer, a J-beta primer mix was included in a second PCR lasting roughly 6 to 12 cycles. Via MiXCR, TCRdb re-called the 5' RACE reads, giving one row per CDR3 protein. The sample contains over 550,000 distinct CDR3 sequences, approximately 30% of which appear only once. What was sequenced was blood. The receptors come from a woman older than 75 in good health.

The chain employs TRBV12-3 or TRBV12-4 and TRBJ2-1; TRBD2 aligns across 11 bases. Trimming cost V 8 bases and J 7 bases; bases outside gene matches: 10. The CDR3 contains 15 residues. The CDR3 DNA follows: TGTGCCAGCGGGGAGGGACTAGCGGAATGGAATGAGCAGTTCTTC. Amino acid sequence: CASGEGLAEWNEQFF.

Many counts were recorded for this clonotype. This sequence joins TRBV6-2 or TRBV6-3 and TRBJ2-4; no clear D gene. V dropped 4 bases and J dropped 0 bases, with 13 bases sitting between them. The CDR3 length is 16 residues. Germline CDR1 MNHEY, CDR2 SVGEGT. The CDR3 loop reads CASSSGRSLAKNIQYF. The DNA for the CDR3 is TGTGCCAGCAGTTCCGGACGGTCGCTAGCCAAAAACATTCAGTACTTC.

This clonotype was recorded only once. Since a much larger clone is just one base distant, this may be a read error. This rearrangement joins TRBV7-9 to TRBJ2-1; D may be TRBD1 (6 bases). The CDR3 sequence is 16 residues long. Germline CDR1 SEHNR, CDR2 FQNEAQ (reference sequence). The CDR3 loop is CASSSPSPGTSHERFF. The CDR3 region has the DNA TGTGCCAGCAGCTCGCCGTCCCCCGGGACAAGTCATGAGCGGTTCTTC.

This clonotype was picked up a small number of times. A much more abundant neighbour one base away suggests this may be a read error. This sequence joins TRBV5-1 and TRBJ2-5, with 12 bases aligning to TRBD2. Per the germline V gene, CDR1 is SGHRS and CDR2 is YFSETQ. CDR3 length: 16 amino acids. J lost 11 bases, V lost 0 bases, and 11 bases had no gene match. CDR3 residues: CASSLAVASGGASQYF. The CDR3 region has the DNA TGCGCCAGCAGCTTGGCCGTCGCTAGCGGGGGGGCTTCGCAGTACTTC.

The rearrangement joins TRBV30 to TRBJ2-3; 8 nucleotides align to TRBD1. This CDR3 region has 14 residues. After removal of 5 bases from V and 4 bases from J, the junction contained 8 bases not matched to a gene. The germline gives CDR1 GTSNPN, CDR2 SVGIG (reference sequence). The CDR3 DNA follows: TGTGCCTGGGGGGGACAGGAGTTGTCAGATACGCAGTATTTT. Translation gives CAWGGQELSDTQYF. The full variable domain, rest sourced from reference TRBV30 and TRBJ2-3, is SQTIHQWPATLVQPVGSPLSLECTVEGTSNPNLYWYRQAAGRGLQLLFYSVGIGQISSEVPQNLSASRPQDRQFILSSKKLLLSDSGFYLCAWGGQELSDTQYFGPGTRLTVL.

This chain connects TRBV5-5 to TRBJ1-4; D call uncertain. Trimming removed 4 bases at V and 5 bases at J, with 12 bases between. The germline CDR1 and CDR2 sequences are SGHKS and YYEKEE (reference sequence). This CDR3 has 14 residues. CDR3 sequence (DNA): TGTGCCAGCAGCCTCCTACTTAGGAATGAAAAACTGTTTTTT. Protein sequence: CASSLLLRNEKLFF.

This clonotype was detected a few times. Written as DNA, the CDR3 is TGTGCCAGCAGCTTGGGGAGGGTAGCGGGGGACGAGCAGTTCTTC. Protein: CASSLGRVAGDEQFF. The rearrangement uses TRBV5-8 and TRBJ2-1, with 9 bases matching TRBD2. CDR1 and CDR2 from the germline V gene are SGHTS and YDEGEE. The V and J ends lost 0 bases and 10 bases, in that order; junction bases with no gene match: 8. The length of the CDR3 is 15 residues. The full variable domain, its missing parts supplied by reference TRBV5-8 and TRBJ2-1, is EAGVTQSPTHLIKTRGQQATLRCSPISGHTSVYWYQQALGLGLQFLLWYDEGEERNRGNFPPRFSGRQFPNYSSELNVNALELEDSALYLCASSLGRVAGDEQFFGPGTRLTVL.

This clonotype appeared a few times. This may be a read error: a much more frequent sequence differs by one nucleotide. The chain combines TRBV6-6 with TRBJ1-2; D may be TRBD1 (5 bases). Germline CDR1 MNHNY, CDR2 SVGAGI (reference sequence). Trimming pared 6 bases from V and 3 bases from J, leaving 14 bases between. The CDR3 length is 14 residues. CDR3 sequence: CASRSMGGDYGYTF. The CDR3 coding sequence is TGTGCCAGCAGGTCAATGGGGGGGGACTATGGCTACACCTTC.

This clonotype appeared many times. The chain has TRBV12-3 or TRBV12-4 and TRBJ2-3; D is possibly TRBD1 (6 bases). The ends were cut back, 0 bases at V and 0 bases at J, with 10 bases in the middle. This CDR3 has 16 residues. CDR3 bases: TGTGCCAGCAGTTTAGCGATCGGACAGAGCACAGATACGCAGTATTTT. Its protein is CASSLAIGQSTDTQYF.

The V gene is TRBV7-8, the J gene TRBJ2-7, with D tentatively TRBD1 (6 bases). Trimming pared 5 bases from V and 2 bases from J, leaving 10 bases between. The CDR3 loop spans 13 amino acids. The germline V gene has CDR1 SGHVS and CDR2 FQNEAQ. Here the CDR3 reads CASSKDSPYEQYF. CDR3 in DNA: TGTGCCAGCAGCAAGGACAGCCCCTACGAGCAGTACTTC. Drawing the rest from reference TRBV7-8 and TRBJ2-7, the complete variable domain is GAGVSQSPRYKVAKRGQDVALRCDPISGHVSLFWYQQALGQGPEFLTYFQNEAQLDKSGLPSDRFFAERPEGSVSTLKIQRTQQEDSAVYLCASSKDSPYEQYFGPGTRLTVT.

This clonotype was seen many times. J is TRBJ2-5 and V is TRBV10-3, with D perhaps TRBD1 (6 bases). Per the germline V gene, CDR1 is ENHRY and CDR2 is SYGVKD. This CDR3 region has 13 residues. The V end was cut by 4 bases, the J end by 5 bases, with 11 bases between. The CDR3 spells CAISVGALETQYF. The CDR3 region has the DNA TGTGCCATCAGTGTGGGGGCTTTGGAGACCCAGTACTTC.

Many counts were recorded for this clonotype. This sequence joins TRBV15 and TRBJ1-6; tentatively, D is TRBD1 (6 bases). V shed 4 bases and J shed 0 bases, with 13 bases lying between them. Looked up from germline, CDR1 is LNHNV and CDR2 is YYDKDF (reference sequence). The CDR3 has 17 residues. This chain's CDR3 is CATSKQGGLSYNSPLHF. CDR3 sequence (DNA): TGTGCCACCAGCAAGCAAGGGGGGCTCTCCTATAATTCACCCCTCCACTTT. The complete variable domain, with remaining parts taken from reference TRBV15 and TRBJ1-6, reads DAMVIQNPRYQVTQFGKPVTLSCSQTLNHNVMYWYQQKSSQAPKLLFHYYDKDFNNEADTPDNFQSRRPNTSFCFLDIRSPGLGDTAMYLCATSKQGGLSYNSPLHFGNGTRLTVT.

This clonotype occurred once. V and J are TRBV7-6 and TRBJ1-6; D possibly corresponds to TRBD1 (5 bases). In germline, CDR1 is SGHVS, CDR2 FNYEAQ. The CDR3 runs 15 residues. V was cut by 2 bases and J by 9 bases, with 14 bases left in between. CDR3 sequence: CASSLIGAPSSPLHF. The CDR3 DNA reads TGTGCCAGCAGCTTAATCGGGGCCCCTTCTTCACCCCTCCACTTT. Full variable domain (outside the CDR3, taken from reference TRBV7-6 and TRBJ1-6): GAGVSQSPRYKVTKRGQDVALRCDPISGHVSLYWYRQALGQGPEFLTYFNYEAQQDKSGLPNDRFSAERPEGSISTLTIQRTEQRDSAMYRCASSLIGAPSSPLHFGNGTRLTVT.

This clonotype came up many times. The chain has TRBV4-1 and TRBJ2-3; 11 positions agree with TRBD1. CDR3 length: 15 amino acids. Per germline, CDR1 MGHRA and CDR2 YSYEKL. With V trimmed by 4 bases and J by 7 bases, 7 bases remained unmatched. CDR3 amino acids: CASSPPGQGANTQYF. CDR3 bases: TGCGCCAGCAGCCCTCCAGGACAGGGGGCGAATACGCAGTATTTT.

This clonotype was seen only a few times. The genes are TRBV7-3 and TRBJ2-3; D gene uncertain. The CDR3 is 14 residues long. Germline V lookup: CDR1 SGHTA, CDR2 FQGTGA. V was clipped by 3 bases and J by 3 bases, with 10 bases between them. The CDR3 sequence is CASSLATWTDTQYF. The CDR3 region has the DNA TGTGCCAGCAGCTTGGCCACCTGGACAGATACGCAGTATTTT.

The chain employs TRBV20-1 and TRBJ2-2; perhaps D is TRBD1 or TRBD2 (6 bases each). The germline V gene encodes CDR1 DFQATT and CDR2 SNEGSKA (reference sequence). The CDR3 spans 15 residues. Trimming pared 5 bases from V and 0 bases from J, leaving 13 bases between. The DNA for the CDR3 is TGCAGTGCTGGGGGGCTTAACCCGAACACCGGGGAGCTGTTTTTT. Translating it yields CSAGGLNPNTGELFF.

The CDR3 region has the DNA TGCAGTGCTATCCGAATAGACTTCACAGATACGCAGTATTTT. Its protein is CSAIRIDFTDTQYF. The V gene is TRBV20-1, the J gene TRBJ2-3, with no clear D. The CDR3 extends over 14 amino acids. Trimming shortened V by 4 bases and J by 2 bases, and 13 bases separated the two germline ends. Per the germline V gene, CDR1 is DFQATT and CDR2 is SNEGSKA (reference sequence).

For this clonotype: Compared with germline, one end of the junction differs, possibly owing to a read error. The gene calls are TRBV5-1 and TRBJ2-1; no firm D call. Looked up from germline, CDR1 is SGHRS and CDR2 is YFSETQ. The CDR3 consists of 15 residues. The CDR3 loop is CASSSGPDKYNEQFF. CDR3 coding DNA: TGTGCCAGCAGCTCCGGCCCCGACAAGTACAATGAGCAGTTCTTC. The variable domain in full, with the rest retrieved from reference TRBV5-1 and TRBJ2-1, is KAGVTQTPRYLIKTRGQQVTLSCSPISGHRSVSWYQQTPGQGLQFLFEYFSETQRNKGNFPGRFSGRQFSNSRSEMNVSTLELGDSALYLCASSSGPDKYNEQFFGPGTRLTVL.

This clonotype was recorded a few times. This sequence joins TRBV4-2 and TRBJ2-1; 10 nucleotides match TRBD2. The J call may be in error: the DNA end matches TRBJ2-7 better. Germline loops: CDR1 LGHNA, CDR2 YNFKEQ. CDR3 length: 17 amino acids. CDR3 in DNA: TGTGCCAGCAGCCAAGAACAGCAGCGGGGGGGATACAATGAGCAGTACTTC. Translated: CASSQEQQRGGYNEQYF.

V and J are TRBV20-1 and TRBJ1-4; D is uncertain. CDR3 size: 17 residues. V shed 0 bases and J shed 0 bases, with 14 bases lying between them. Germline loops: CDR1 DFQATT, CDR2 SNEGSKA (reference sequence). CDR3 DNA sequence: TGCAGTGCTAGAGATCGGCGGCAGCCCACAACTAATGAAAAACTGTTTTTT. Translation: CSARDRRQPTTNEKLFF.

The chain joins TRBV5-1 to TRBJ2-3; TRBD1 agrees at 7 bases. Germline values: CDR1 SGHRS, CDR2 YFSETQ. The length of the CDR3 is 15 residues. V trimming: 6 bases; J trimming: 0 bases; junction bases outside the gene matches: 7. For the CDR3, the DNA is TGCGCCAGCACCCGGACAGGACTTAGCACAGATACGCAGTATTTT. Translation: CASTRTGLSTDTQYF. Together with reference TRBV5-1 and TRBJ2-3, the CDR3 gives the full variable domain: KAGVTQTPRYLIKTRGQQVTLSCSPISGHRSVSWYQQTPGQGLQFLFEYFSETQRNKGNFPGRFSGRQFSNSRSEMNVSTLELGDSALYLCASTRTGLSTDTQYFGPGTRLTVL.

This clonotype was detected ten times or more. This chain connects TRBV6-6 to TRBJ2-6; D remains ambiguous. Germline values: CDR1 MNHNY, CDR2 SVGAGI (reference sequence). The CDR3 sequence is 16 residues long. V lost 7 bases and J lost 2, with 15 bases in between. The CDR3 here is CASTHPGLTGANVLTF. The CDR3 nucleotides are TGTGCCAGCACCCATCCAGGTTTGACTGGGGCCAACGTCCTGACTTTC.

This clonotype has a single count. The gene calls are TRBV29-1 and TRBJ2-1; TRBD1 might be the D (6 bases). Germline loops: CDR1 SQVTM, CDR2 ANQGSEA. This CDR3 is built from 13 residues. V gave up 6 bases and J gave up 12 bases, with 21 bases separating them. CDR3 loop: CSVEYIQGQGQFF. The CDR3 bases are TGCAGCGTGGAATATATACAGGGTCAGGGGCAGTTCTTC.

This clonotype occurred many times. The rearrangement links TRBV5-6 to TRBJ2-1; weak D call: TRBD2 (7 bases). CDR1 and CDR2 (germline): SGHDT, YYEEEE. CDR3 size: 14 residues. V was pared by 1 base and J by 6 bases, with 11 bases between. CDR3: CASSLMGGANEQFF. The CDR3 DNA is TGTGCCAGCAGCTTGATGGGGGGGGCCAATGAGCAGTTCTTC.

This clonotype was seen repeatedly, ten times or more. V is TRBV11-2 and J is TRBJ2-1; 12 nucleotides align to TRBD2. Germline assignment: CDR1 SGHAT and CDR2 FQNNGV. The V and J ends lost 2 bases and 4 bases, in that order; junction bases with no gene match: 6. This CDR3 region has 17 residues. The CDR3 region is CASSLFRTSGEYNEQFF. The CDR3 nucleotides read TGTGCCAGCAGCTTATTTCGGACTAGCGGGGAGTACAATGAGCAGTTCTTC.

Many counts were recorded for this clonotype. The chain has TRBV6-4 and TRBJ2-1, with 7 bases identical to TRBD1. Losses at the gene ends were 6 bases for V and 0 bases for J; bases not matched to a gene: 2. Germline V gene sequence: CDR1 MRHNA, CDR2 SNTAGT. This CDR3 has 14 amino acids. CDR3 protein: CASRRDSSYNEQFF. The CDR3 DNA reads TGTGCCAGCAGAAGGGACAGCTCCTACAATGAGCAGTTCTTC.

This clonotype has a count of ten or more. The V gene is TRBV4-1, the J gene TRBJ2-5; D is ambiguous. The V and J ends lost 6 bases and 4 bases respectively, with 6 bases between them. The CDR3 runs to 11 residues. Germline CDR1 MGHRA, CDR2 YSYEKL. CDR3 nucleotides: TGCGCCAGCAGGGTGAGAGAGACCCAGTACTTC. It yields the protein CASRVRETQYF.

This clonotype has just a few counts. V is TRBV13 and J is TRBJ2-1; weak D call: TRBD1 (6 bases). Trimming left V 3 bases short and J 3 bases short, with 12 bases between. CDR3 length: 15 residues. The germline gives CDR1 PRHDT, CDR2 FYEKMQ (reference sequence). The CDR3 bases are TGTGCCAGCAGCTTCGGACAGAGAATCTACAATGAGCAGTTCTTC. The encoded protein is CASSFGQRIYNEQFF.

V usage is TRBV20-1 and J usage is TRBJ2-2; 7 positions match TRBD2. V was clipped by 6 bases and J by 0 bases; unmatched bases: 10. Looked up from germline, CDR1 is DFQATT and CDR2 is SNEGSKA (reference sequence). The CDR3 has 16 amino acids. The CDR3 sequence is CSAPAGSGANTGELFF. CDR3 nucleotide sequence: TGCAGTGCCCCGGCCGGAAGCGGGGCGAACACCGGGGAGCTGTTTTTT.

The rearrangement joins TRBV20-1 to TRBJ2-4, with D possibly matching TRBD1 (7 bases). Germline V CDR1 and CDR2: DFQATT, SNEGSKA (reference sequence). Trimming cost V 3 bases and J 6 bases, with 24 bases left between them. CDR3 length equals 17 residues. CDR3 in DNA: TGCAGTGCTAGTCTGGTGGCAGGGGGGCTTAGTGTAAACATTCAGTACTTC. It yields the protein CSASLVAGGLSVNIQYF.